The present T cell receptor (beta chain) was sequenced within a study of shared clonotypes between healthy human individuals. Whole-study findings and limits: Several donors had 4% to 5% of their naive CD4 clonotypes in common.

Libraries were prepared by immunoSEQ multiplex PCR; TCRdb keeps only in-frame clonotypes and omits some of them. Altogether some 680,000 clones are present, more than 70% being singletons, with the ten largest covering around 1.7%. Comments on this clone: What it binds is unknown.

Trimming pared 2 bases from V and 7 bases from J, leaving 9 bases between. CDR3 size: 13 residues. The V gene's germline CDR1 is MNHNS and CDR2 SASEGT. The chain recombines TRBV6-1 with TRBJ1-3, with unresolved D. Input material: memory CD4+ T cells sorted from blood. Subset reported: CD45RA-negative fraction. This sequence was found in a woman aged 30 to 39 in good health. The CDR3 DNA sequence: TGTGCCAGCAGTGAATGGGAGTTGAACACCATATATTTT. Its protein is CASSEWELNTIYF.